This T cell receptor (beta chain) was obtained from a study of control samples from healthy donors and cancer patients. The CDR3 loop spans 12 amino acids. V lost 7 bases, J lost 6 bases, and 13 bases lay in between. Per germline, CDR1 MDHEN and CDR2 SYDVKM. Generated by immunoSEQ multiplex PCR, the TCRdb table keeps only in-frame clones and is missing some. The table records around 55,000 clones, roughly 86% of them present only once. V and J are TRBV28 and TRBJ2-7; D might be TRBD2 (5 bases). The sample was blood. The origin of this receptor is a man aged 45 to 65 in good health. CDR3 sequence: CASMARDREQYF. The CDR3 DNA sequence: TGTGCCAGCATGGCCCGGGATCGCGAGCAGTACTTC.